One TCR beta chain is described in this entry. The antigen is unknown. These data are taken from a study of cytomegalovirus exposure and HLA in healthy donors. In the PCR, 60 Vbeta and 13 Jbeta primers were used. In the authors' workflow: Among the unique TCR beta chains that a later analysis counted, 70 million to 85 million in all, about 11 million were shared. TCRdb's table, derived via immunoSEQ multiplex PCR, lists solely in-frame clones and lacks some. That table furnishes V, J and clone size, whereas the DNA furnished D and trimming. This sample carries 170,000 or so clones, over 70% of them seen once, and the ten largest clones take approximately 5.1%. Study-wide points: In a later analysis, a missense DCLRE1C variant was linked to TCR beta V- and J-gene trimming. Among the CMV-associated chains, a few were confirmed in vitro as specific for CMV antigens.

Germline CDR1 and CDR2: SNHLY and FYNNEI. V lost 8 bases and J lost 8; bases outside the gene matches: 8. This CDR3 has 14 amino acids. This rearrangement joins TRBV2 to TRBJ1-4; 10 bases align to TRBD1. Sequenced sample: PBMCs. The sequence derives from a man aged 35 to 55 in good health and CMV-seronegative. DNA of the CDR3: TGTGCCAGCGGGGCCGGGACAGGGGAGGAAAAACTGTTTTTT. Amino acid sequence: CASGAGTGEEKLFF.